The entry that follows covers one T cell receptor (beta chain) sequence. This CDR3 contains 15 residues. The germline V gene has CDR1 LGHNT and CDR2 FRNRAP. Trimming removed 6 bases at V and 7 bases at J, with 19 bases between. The entry originates in a study of blood T cell repertoires in COVID-19. Overall study context: Acute-phase and convalescent COVID-19 samples originated in the United States, Italy and Spain.

Authors' methods: It was from reference gene primer amplification that nucleated cell counts were estimated. Here immunoSEQ multiplex PCR was the method, and the copy in TCRdb shows in-frame clones only, minus some. D and trimming were read from the DNA, whereas the V and J calls and clone size are those reported in that table. The sample includes over 200,000 clones, over 70% seen only once; the top ten take about 8%. The sequencing input was peripheral blood. This receptor was identified in a woman older than 75 with acute or convalescent COVID-19. The V call is TRBV12-5, the J call TRBJ1-5; D gene uncertain. CDR3 in DNA: TGTGCTAGTGGCGTTTACATCGGGGAAAGCCAGCCCCAGCATTTT. Translating it yields CASGVYIGESQPQHF.